Reported below is one T cell receptor (beta chain). The antigen is not known. The V segment lost 7 bases and the J segment 1 base; nucleotides outside the gene matches: 4. In germline, CDR1 is PRHDT, CDR2 FYEKMQ (reference sequence). The CDR3 is 14 amino acids. The sample originates from a study of cytomegalovirus exposure and HLA in healthy donors. Study-wide findings and caveats: As a later analysis showed, a missense DCLRE1C variant was linked to trimming of TCR beta V- and J-genes. Most observed TCR sequences were rare, whereas some public TCRs were detected in many donors. Reports credit the classifier with highly specific, highly sensitive diagnosis of cytomegalovirus status.

Primers: 60 Vbeta forward and 13 Jbeta reverse. The method was immunoSEQ multiplex PCR; TCRdb's version includes in-frame clones alone and lacks a portion of them. The sample gives about 94,000 clones, roughly three fifths of which show up once; roughly 3.9% is in the top ten. This receptor was taken from a man aged 25-45 years in good health and CMV-seronegative. Material: PBMCs. The chain recombines TRBV13 with TRBJ2-3; TRBD1 matches 8 bases. CDR3 residues: CASTLDRGTDTQYF. CDR3 coding DNA: TGTGCCAGCACCTTGGACAGGGGCACAGATACGCAGTATTTT.